The 7 T cell receptor beta chains below were found in one sample sequenced in a study of regulatory T cells in long-lasting Graves disease. Regarding time point: newly diagnosed GD, antithyroid drugs for less than 3 months. Preparation of the TCR library used RNA extracted from PBMCs. Arm-PCR of CDR3 regions and iRepertoire HTBI primers were the basis on which TCR beta libraries were built. TCRdb reanalysed the multiplex PCR reads using MiXCR and keeps one entry per CDR3 protein. This table holds hundreds of thousands of distinct CDR3 sequences, around 17% found once. This sample also appeared in a second study, on T cells in Graves' hyperthyroidism and ophthalmopathy.

Sample: peripheral blood mononuclear cells (PBMCs), taken at new diagnosis, from a patient treated with antithyroid drugs. Receptors were obtained from a woman aged 25 to 39 with Graves disease.

Regarding this clonotype: Just one base apart from a much larger clone, this may be a read error. V usage is TRBV6-5 and J usage is TRBJ2-7; 8 bases line up with TRBD1. CDR3 length equals 19 residues. V lost 2 bases and J lost 1; bases outside the gene matches: 16. Germline V gives CDR1 MNHEY, CDR2 SVGAGI. The CDR3 coding sequence is TGTGCCAGCAGTTACCGACAGGGGAGGACTAACGGGAGATCCTACGAGCAGTACTTC. This translates into CASSYRQGRTNGRSYEQYF.

CDR3: CASMRGAVGQPQHF. CDR3 DNA sequence: TGTGCCAGTATGCGGGGCGCGGTTGGACAGCCCCAGCATTTT. The chain uses TRBV19 and TRBJ1-5; tentatively, D is TRBD1 (5 bases). Looked up from germline, CDR1 is LNHDA and CDR2 is SQIVND (reference sequence). V shed 7 bases and J shed 7 bases, with 17 bases lying between them. CDR3 size: 14 residues.

This clonotype was picked up many times. The CDR3 protein is CASSSWKTWSDYGYTF. In DNA, the CDR3 is TGTGCCAGCAGTTCTTGGAAAACCTGGTCAGACTATGGCTACACCTTC. The V gene is TRBV2, the J gene TRBJ1-2, with D unclear. Per germline, CDR1 SNHLY and CDR2 FYNNEI. Trimming removed 5 bases at V and 3 bases at J, with 19 bases between. The CDR3 is 16 amino acids.

This clonotype was picked up many times. The chain couples TRBV7-8 to TRBJ1-1, with TRBD1 matching over 8 bases. The CDR3 loop spans 13 amino acids. Germline CDR1 reads SGHVS; CDR2 reads FQNEAQ. The V and J ends lost 6 bases and 4 bases, in that order; junction bases with no gene match: 4. Here the CDR3 reads CASSYTGGTEAFF. The CDR3 DNA sequence: TGTGCCAGCAGTTATACAGGGGGCACTGAAGCTTTCTTT. The variable domain in full, completed from reference TRBV7-8 and TRBJ1-1, reads GAGVSQSPRYKVAKRGQDVALRCDPISGHVSLFWYQQALGQGPEFLTYFQNEAQLDKSGLPSDRFFAERPEGSVSTLKIQRTQQEDSAVYLCASSYTGGTEAFFGQGTRLTVV.

This clonotype was seen many times. The chain employs TRBV6-1 and TRBJ1-6; 8 bases match TRBD1. Germline loops: CDR1 MNHNS, CDR2 SASEGT. Trimming took 5 bases from V and 3 from J; bases not matched to a gene: 9. The CDR3 covers 17 residues. The chain's CDR3 is CASSLGQGRLYNSPLHF. The DNA of the CDR3 is TGTGCCAGCAGTCTAGGACAGGGACGGCTCTATAATTCACCCCTCCACTTT.

This clonotype was seen many times. V and J are TRBV11-2 and TRBJ2-5; D is perhaps TRBD1 (5 bases). This CDR3 spans 13 amino acids. CDR1 is SGHAT, CDR2 FQNNGV, per germline. Trimming stripped 5 bases from V and 3 bases from J, with 10 bases between. The CDR3 sequence is CASSPGREETQYF. CDR3 sequence (DNA): TGTGCCAGCAGCCCGGGCAGGGAAGAGACCCAGTACTTC. Full variable domain (missing parts from reference TRBV11-2 and TRBJ2-5): EAGVAQSPRYKIIEKRQSVAFWCNPISGHATLYWYQQILGQGPKLLIQFQNNGVVDDSQLPKDRFSAERLKGVDSTLKIQPAKLEDSAVYLCASSPGREETQYFGPGTRLLVL.

This clonotype was seen at least ten times. The chain joins TRBV6-1 to TRBJ1-2; D gene ambiguous. V shed 2 bases and J shed 4 bases, with 17 bases lying between them. The CDR3 has 16 residues. Germline V CDR1 and CDR2: MNHNS, SASEGT. The CDR3 bases are TGTGCCAGCAGTGAAAATGTGATGGACTGGGGCTATGGCTACACCTTC. Translated, it gives CASSENVMDWGYGYTF.